One and the same sample provided the 29 T cell receptor beta chains below, sequenced in a study of CD8 T cells in ankylosing spondylitis. Study-level results: Ankylosing spondylitis blood appeared to carry a characteristic TCR beta motif of several highly homologous variants.

TCRdb passed the 5' RACE reads through MiXCR, listing each CDR3 protein once. Here the sample spans about 840,000 distinct CDR3 sequences, roughly 12% being singletons. No antigen has been assigned to these receptors. The material sequenced was blood, either unsorted or a sorted T cell fraction (not recorded which). These receptors all come from a male donor with ankylosing spondylitis.

At least ten counts were recorded for this clonotype. This chain uses TRBV7-2 with TRBJ1-1; D is uncertain. Germline V gene sequence: CDR1 SGHTA, CDR2 FQGNSA. V was trimmed by 5 bases and J by 1 base, leaving 8 bases between them. This CDR3 contains 13 residues. The CDR3 is CASSRDKNTEAFF. The CDR3 DNA sequence: TGTGCCAGCAGCCGTGACAAGAACACTGAAGCTTTCTTT.

This clonotype was detected many times. V is TRBV20-1 and J is TRBJ1-5; D perhaps matches TRBD1 (6 bases). The germline gives CDR1 DFQATT, CDR2 SNEGSKA (reference sequence). This CDR3 comprises 15 residues. V was pared by 1 base and J by 0 bases, with 10 bases between. For the CDR3, the DNA is TGCAGTGCTAGAGCAGGGGCTAATAGCAATCAGCCCCAGCATTTT. Translation: CSARAGANSNQPQHF.

V is TRBV20-1 and J is TRBJ2-1; 10 nucleotides align to TRBD2. This CDR3 contains 15 residues. J gave up 5 bases and V 3 bases, and 7 bases lay outside the gene matches. Germline CDR1 and CDR2: DFQATT and SNEGSKA (reference sequence). CDR3 region: CSASKLAGRDNEQFF. The CDR3 nucleotides are TGCAGTGCTAGTAAACTAGCGGGACGCGACAATGAGCAGTTCTTC.

A few counts support this clonotype. This sequence joins TRBV7-2 and TRBJ2-1; D perhaps matches TRBD2 (6 bases). With 5 bases removed from V and 0 bases from J, the gap between germline ends came to 17 bases. This CDR3 contains 17 residues. CDR1 and CDR2 from the germline V gene are SGHTA and FQGNSA. The CDR3 here is CASSPRARGSSYNEQFF. DNA for the CDR3: TGTGCCAGCAGCCCCCGGGCTCGGGGGAGCTCCTACAATGAGCAGTTCTTC.

The rearrangement uses TRBV7-2 and TRBJ2-1; TRBD2 aligns across 9 bases. Germline assignment: CDR1 SGHTA and CDR2 FQGNSA. V dropped 1 base and J dropped 4; count of bases not matched to a gene: 8. The CDR3 totals 17 residues. CDR3 protein: CASSLGRGTSTYNEQFF. The CDR3 coding sequence is TGTGCCAGCAGCTTAGGTCGGGGGACTAGCACTTACAATGAGCAGTTCTTC.

This clonotype is a singleton in its sample. The chain combines TRBV2 with TRBJ2-2; possibly TRBD2 for D (6 bases). The CDR3 spans 16 residues. Trimming took off 2 bases at V and 4 bases at J, with 14 bases between the two ends. In germline, CDR1 is SNHLY, CDR2 FYNNEI. CDR3 in amino acids: CASSELASVGTGELFF. The CDR3 DNA reads as TGTGCCAGCAGTGAATTGGCTAGCGTTGGCACCGGGGAGCTGTTTTTT.

This clonotype was seen only a few times. This chain connects TRBV20-1 to TRBJ2-7; no definite D call. The CDR3 covers 13 residues. Germline CDR1 and CDR2: DFQATT and SNEGSKA (reference sequence). Trimming took 1 base from V and 3 from J, leaving 10 bases between them. CDR3 bases: TGCAGTGCTAGAGGGCCCCAAGGCTACGAGCAGTACTTC. This gives the protein CSARGPQGYEQYF.

This clonotype came up a few times. The V gene is TRBV9, the J gene TRBJ2-1, with TRBD2 matching over 10 bases. The CDR3 contains 16 residues. After removal of 4 bases from V and 9 bases from J, the junction contained 13 bases not matched to a gene. Looked up from germline, CDR1 is SGDLS and CDR2 is YYNGEE. This CDR3 reads CASSTRGLAGEAEQFF. The CDR3 region has the DNA TGTGCCAGCAGCACTAGAGGGCTAGCGGGAGAGGCTGAGCAGTTCTTC.

This clonotype was seen repeatedly, ten times or more. The chain has TRBV20-1 and TRBJ1-1, with D perhaps TRBD1 (6 bases). The CDR3 is 12 residues long. Germline-derived CDR1 and CDR2 are DFQATT and SNEGSKA (reference sequence). CDR3 sequence: CSPNGGGDEAFF. In nucleotides, the CDR3 is TGCAGCCCCAACGGAGGGGGGGATGAAGCTTTCTTT.

This chain joins TRBV7-2 and TRBJ2-7; D possibly matches TRBD1 or TRBD2 (5 bases each). Germline CDR1 and CDR2: SGHTA and FQGNSA. CDR3 length equals 14 residues. Trimming shortened V by 1 base and J by 9 bases, and 16 bases separated the two germline ends. CDR3 nucleotides: TGTGCCAGCAGCTTAGGCAGGGTGGGACGCGGGCAGTACTTC. This gives the protein CASSLGRVGRGQYF.

This clonotype occurred a few times. The V call is TRBV7-2, the J call TRBJ2-1, with 8 bases fitting TRBD1. J lost 4 bases, V lost 6 bases, and 11 bases had no gene match. The CDR3 has 16 amino acids. Germline CDR1 SGHTA, CDR2 FQGNSA. In nucleotides, the CDR3 is TGTGCCAGCAGTTCGACCCGGGACAGGTGGTACAATGAGCAGTTCTTC. Amino acid sequence: CASSSTRDRWYNEQFF.

The sample holds a few counts of this clonotype. The V gene is TRBV2, the J gene TRBJ1-3, with 8 bases that match TRBD1. The CDR3 has 16 amino acids. With V trimmed by 4 bases and J by 0 bases, 5 bases remained unmatched. Looked up from germline, CDR1 is SNHLY and CDR2 is FYNNEI. CDR3 residues: CASSGGQVISGNTIYF. For the CDR3, the DNA is TGTGCCAGCAGTGGGGGACAGGTCATCTCTGGAAACACCATATATTTT.

This clonotype showed up just a few times. The CDR3 sequence: CSASSQGHTEAFF. In DNA form, the CDR3 reads TGCAGTGCTAGTAGCCAGGGCCACACTGAAGCTTTCTTT. J is TRBJ1-1 and V is TRBV20-1, with D maybe TRBD1 (5 bases). CDR3 length: 13 residues. The germline gives CDR1 DFQATT, CDR2 SNEGSKA (reference sequence). Trimming removed 3 bases from V and 3 bases from J, with 11 bases in between.

CDR3 sequence: CASSSLDSEAFF. The DNA for the CDR3 is TGTGCCAGCAGTTCCCTAGACAGTGAAGCTTTCTTT. V and J are TRBV12-3 or TRBV12-4 and TRBJ1-1, with TRBD1 as a possible D gene (5 bases). Trimming took off 4 bases at V and 7 bases at J, with 10 bases between the two ends. The CDR3 is made up of 12 amino acids.

This clonotype appeared a few times. The chain is built from TRBV20-1 and TRBJ2-1; D gene ambiguous. This CDR3 is built from 13 residues. Trimming shortened V by 2 bases and J by 9 bases, and 14 bases separated the two germline ends. Germline V CDR1 and CDR2: DFQATT, SNEGSKA (reference sequence). CDR3 loop: CSARPKAWGEQFF. The CDR3 nucleotides read TGCAGTGCTAGACCTAAGGCGTGGGGTGAGCAGTTCTTC.

This clonotype was recorded only once. This rearrangement joins TRBV9 to TRBJ2-7; 10 nucleotides line up with TRBD2. Germline values: CDR1 SGDLS, CDR2 YYNGEE. The V and J ends lost 0 bases and 5 bases, in that order; junction bases with no gene match: 8. CDR3 length equals 16 residues. The CDR3 nucleotides are TGTGCCAGCAGCGTAGCTCAGCGGGGGGGCTTCGACGAGCAGTACTTC. This translates into CASSVAQRGGFDEQYF. Variable domain in full (rest from reference TRBV9 and TRBJ2-7): DSGVTQTPKHLITATGQRVTLRCSPRSGDLSVYWYQQSLDQGLQFLIQYYNGEERAKGNILERFSAQQFPDLHSELNLSSLELGDSALYFCASSVAQRGGFDEQYFGPGTRLTVT.

This clonotype came up many times. The genes are TRBV7-2 and TRBJ2-4; D call uncertain. Germline V gives CDR1 SGHTA, CDR2 FQGNSA. Deletions cut 1 base from V and 3 bases from J, with 7 bases between. The CDR3 runs 14 residues. The DNA of the CDR3 is TGTGCCAGCAGCTTAGGTGGGCGCAAAAACATTCAGTACTTC. Translated, it gives CASSLGGRKNIQYF.

This clonotype showed up just a few times. The chain recombines TRBV5-1 with TRBJ1-2; the D is unclear. Trimming took off 2 bases at V and 2 bases at J, with 10 bases between the two ends. CDR3 length: 14 residues. Germline assignment: CDR1 SGHRS and CDR2 YFSETQ. CDR3 coding DNA: TGCGCCAGCAGCTTCCCGGGAGCAAACTATGGCTACACCTTC. Translation gives CASSFPGANYGYTF.

The chain has TRBV28 and TRBJ2-4; the D is unclear. Trimming removed 5 bases from V and 2 bases from J, with 7 bases in between. The CDR3 has 13 residues. CDR1 is MDHEN and CDR2 is SYDVKM in the germline V gene. The CDR3 sequence is CASSGSSKNIQYF. DNA for the CDR3: TGTGCCAGCAGTGGTTCGTCCAAAAACATTCAGTACTTC.

This clonotype was seen ten or more times. J is TRBJ2-5 and V is TRBV5-1; tentatively, D is TRBD2 (6 bases). V lost 4 bases to trimming and J lost 3 bases, with 10 bases between them. This CDR3 spans 13 amino acids. Germline-derived CDR1 and CDR2 are SGHRS and YFSETQ. The CDR3 coding sequence is TGCGCCAGCAGCCAAGGGACTGAAGAGACCCAGTACTTC. Its translation: CASSQGTEETQYF.

This chain links TRBV7-2 with TRBJ2-1, with TRBD1 matching 7 bases. This CDR3 region has 15 residues. V dropped 5 bases and J dropped 4; count of bases not matched to a gene: 8. Germline CDR1 and CDR2: SGHTA and FQGNSA. The CDR3 DNA sequence: TGTGCCAGCAGCGCAGACAGGGCTTCTTACAATGAGCAGTTCTTC. Translated, it gives CASSADRASYNEQFF.

This clonotype has a handful of counts. The chain links TRBV4-3 to TRBJ1-2; the D is unclear. The V gene's germline CDR1 is LGHNA and CDR2 YSLEER. This CDR3 contains 14 residues. V was shortened by 4 bases and J by 2 bases, with 11 bases between the two germline ends. The CDR3: CASSRQRVNYGYTF. CDR3 sequence (DNA): TGCGCCAGCAGCCGCCAGCGGGTGAACTATGGCTACACCTTC.

The chain couples TRBV12-3 or TRBV12-4 to TRBJ2-4; 11 bases fit TRBD2. The CDR3 loop spans 13 amino acids. The ends lost 6 bases at V and 9 bases at J; junction bases unmatched: 4. In DNA, the CDR3 is TGTGCCAGCAGGATAGCGGGAGGGATCATTCAGTACTTC. Protein product: CASRIAGGIIQYF.

This clonotype was picked up many times. This rearrangement joins TRBV15 to TRBJ1-1, with 7 bases aligning to TRBD1. Trimming at V came to 8 bases and at J to 1 base, leaving 4 bases not matched to a gene. The CDR3 extends over 13 amino acids. Germline CDR1 and CDR2: LNHNV and YYDKDF (reference sequence). The DNA of the CDR3 is TGTGCCACCCGCCGGACAGGGAACACTGAAGCTTTCTTT. Protein sequence: CATRRTGNTEAFF.

This clonotype came up a few times. The chain carries TRBV18 and TRBJ1-1; D remains ambiguous. Trimming stripped 0 bases from V and 4 bases from J, with 12 bases between. The CDR3 length is 15 residues. CDR1 is KGHSH, CDR2 LQKENI, per germline. Here the CDR3 reads CASSPPGSFITEAFF. The CDR3 nucleotides are TGTGCCAGCTCACCACCGGGCAGTTTCATCACTGAAGCTTTCTTT.

This clonotype was detected only a few times. The chain has TRBV7-9 and TRBJ2-5; the D gene is possibly TRBD2 (5 bases). The V end was cut by 5 bases, the J end by 2 bases, with 12 bases between. The CDR3 runs 14 residues. Per the germline V gene, CDR1 is SEHNR and CDR2 is FQNEAQ (reference sequence). The CDR3 loop is CASSPSGKQETQYF. As DNA, the CDR3 is TGTGCCAGCAGCCCGTCGGGGAAGCAAGAGACCCAGTACTTC.

This sequence joins TRBV12-3 or TRBV12-4 and TRBJ1-2, with 7 bases that match TRBD1. The CDR3 spans 15 residues. Trimming took 5 bases from V and 4 from J; bases not matched to a gene: 10. CDR3 sequence: CASSPDREGGYGYTF. For the CDR3, the DNA is TGTGCCAGCAGTCCCGACAGGGAAGGCGGCTATGGCTACACCTTC.

This clonotype was seen a handful of times. The chain combines TRBV7-2 with TRBJ2-1, with unresolved D. Germline V CDR1 and CDR2: SGHTA, FQGNSA. The CDR3 consists of 13 residues. V lost 1 base to trimming and J lost 8 bases, with 9 bases between them. For the CDR3, the DNA is TGTGCCAGCAGCTTAGTGGCTTCGTATGAGCAGTTCTTC. It codes for CASSLVASYEQFF.

This clonotype occurred many times. V and J are TRBV20-1 and TRBJ1-2; D remains ambiguous. Trimming pared 0 bases from V and 0 bases from J, leaving 5 bases between. Germline V gene lookup returns CDR1 DFQATT and CDR2 SNEGSKA (reference sequence). The CDR3 loop spans 13 amino acids. The CDR3 sequence: CSAREPANYGYTF. Here the CDR3 DNA reads TGCAGTGCTAGAGAACCAGCTAACTATGGCTACACCTTC.